This entry lists 20 T cell receptor beta chains sequenced from one sample in a study of regulatory T cells in long-lasting Graves disease. iRepertoire HTBI primers and Arm-PCR of CDR3 regions built TCR beta libraries. TCRdb reprocessed the multiplex PCR reads with MiXCR, giving one entry per CDR3 protein. The sample has 400,000 to 500,000 distinct CDR3 sequences, roughly 22% seen once; the top ten hold about 12%. As to time point: persistent/refractory GD, antithyroid drugs over 5 years with positive TRAb. PBMCs provided the RNA from which the TCR library was made. The sequencing here drew on peripheral blood mononuclear cells (PBMCs), taken when the disease was refractory, from a patient treated with antithyroid drugs. Receptor source: a female donor with Graves disease.

Note on this clonotype: A clone one base away is much larger, so this may be a read error. The V and J genes are TRBV6-4 and TRBJ2-5; TRBD2 is a possible D gene (5 bases). Germline V gene lookup returns CDR1 MRHNA and CDR2 SNTAGT. The CDR3 has 14 amino acids. The CDR3 DNA reads TGTGCCAGCACCCGAAGGGCTTTGGGAGAGACCCGGTACTTC. Translated: CASTRRALGETRYF.

In this sample, this clonotype turned up a few times. This chain joins TRBV7-2 and TRBJ2-1; 12 bases line up with TRBD2. This CDR3 comprises 17 residues. The V and J ends lost 1 base and 7 bases, in that order; junction bases with no gene match: 8. The germline gives CDR1 SGHTA, CDR2 FQGNSA. CDR3 DNA: TGTGCCAGCAGCTTAGACGCGACTAGCGGGAGAAGAAATGAGCAGTTCTTC. Its translation is CASSLDATSGRRNEQFF.

The chain recombines TRBV29-1 with TRBJ2-1; TRBD2 matches at 11 bases. The germline gives CDR1 SQVTM, CDR2 ANQGSEA. The CDR3 loop spans 13 amino acids. The V and J ends lost 5 bases and 7 bases, in that order; junction bases with no gene match: 4. The CDR3 sequence is CSVWASGRNEQFF. Written as DNA, the CDR3 is TGCAGCGTTTGGGCTAGCGGGAGGAATGAGCAGTTCTTC.

This clonotype was detected ten times or more. This chain links TRBV19 with TRBJ2-7; 9 bases match TRBD1. The CDR3 loop spans 15 amino acids. The trim removed 4 bases at V and 0 bases at J, leaving 4 bases unmatched. Germline V CDR1 and CDR2: LNHDA, SQIVND (reference sequence). In DNA form, the CDR3 reads TGTGCCAGTAGTACCCAGACAGGGGGCTCCTACGAGCAGTACTTC. This codes for CASSTQTGGSYEQYF. Filled out from reference TRBV19 and TRBJ2-7, the complete variable domain reads DGGITQSPKYLFRKEGQNVTLSCEQNLNHDAMYWYRQDPGQGLRLIYYSQIVNDFQKGDIAEGYSVSREKKESFPLTVTSAQKNPTAFYLCASSTQTGGSYEQYFGPGTRLTVT.

This clonotype was seen only a few times. The chain uses TRBV11-2 and TRBJ1-1, with D possibly matching TRBD1 (5 bases). V was cut by 6 bases and J by 7 bases, with 15 bases left in between. The germline gives CDR1 SGHAT, CDR2 FQNNGV. This CDR3 has 13 amino acids. As DNA, the CDR3 is TGTGCCAGCAGACCTAATTCCCAGGGTGAAGCTTTCTTT. Its translation is CASRPNSQGEAFF.

Ten or more counts support this clonotype. The rearrangement links TRBV28 to TRBJ2-7; TRBD1 agrees at 7 bases. V gave up 7 bases and J gave up 3 bases; unmatched junction bases: 3. The CDR3 loop spans 12 amino acids. Germline V gives CDR1 MDHEN, CDR2 SYDVKM. The CDR3 nucleotides are TGTGCCAGCAACCGGGACAGCTACGAGCAGTACTTC. Residues: CASNRDSYEQYF.

The chain has TRBV20-1 and TRBJ1-2; tentatively, D is TRBD1 (5 bases). Germline CDR1 reads DFQATT; CDR2 reads SNEGSKA (reference sequence). The ends were cut back, 1 base at V and 4 bases at J, with 10 bases in the middle. The CDR3 loop spans 13 amino acids. The CDR3 nucleotides read TGCAGTGCTAGAGTACAGGTTCGCTATGGCTACACCTTC. Translating it yields CSARVQVRYGYTF.

Points on this clonotype: The junction shows a germline mismatch at one end, possibly a read error. The genes are TRBV6-9 and TRBJ2-3; D may correspond to TRBD1 or TRBD2 (6 bases each). Germline CDR1 MNHGY, CDR2 SVAAGI. This CDR3 comprises 15 residues. CDR3 sequence (DNA): TGTGCCAGCAGTTACGGGGGCATTAACACAGATACGCAATATTTT. It translates to CASSYGGINTDTQYF.

This clonotype has a count of ten or more. This chain joins TRBV7-9 and TRBJ1-1, with D possibly being TRBD1 (5 bases). V lost 5 bases to trimming and J lost 7 bases, with 8 bases between them. Germline V CDR1 and CDR2: SEHNR, FQNEAQ (reference sequence). The CDR3 spans 11 residues. The CDR3: CASSGQREAFF. Here the CDR3 DNA reads TGTGCCAGCAGCGGACAACGTGAAGCTTTCTTT.

This clonotype showed up just a few times. The chain has TRBV2 and TRBJ2-2; 16 bases match TRBD2. The CDR3 has 19 residues. CDR1 is SNHLY, CDR2 FYNNEI, per germline. V shed 6 bases, J shed 3 bases, and the junction held 10 bases outside the gene matches. The CDR3 reads CASSKGLAGGPGYTGELFF. The CDR3, as DNA: TGTGCCAGCAGCAAGGGACTAGCGGGAGGGCCGGGCTACACCGGGGAGCTGTTTTTT.

This clonotype has a count of ten or more. This sequence joins TRBV11-3 and TRBJ2-5; D is unresolved. Trimming pared 5 bases from V and 5 bases from J, leaving 9 bases between. This CDR3 has 12 amino acids. Germline V CDR1 and CDR2: SGHNT, YENEEA. CDR3 loop: CASSLGPETQYF. CDR3 nucleotides: TGTGCCAGCAGCCTCGGTCCTGAGACCCAGTACTTC.

This clonotype came up many times. CDR3 sequence reads: CSVLTGGATPQYF. The CDR3 DNA reads TGCAGCGTTTTGACAGGGGGCGCGACACCCCAGTACTTC. The rearrangement links TRBV29-1 to TRBJ2-5; TRBD1 aligns across 10 bases. CDR3 length equals 13 residues. Germline-derived CDR1 and CDR2 are SQVTM and ANQGSEA. The trim removed 5 bases at V and 9 bases at J, leaving 9 bases unmatched.

In DNA form, the CDR3 reads TGCAGTGTTCAGACGGCGGATGGGCGGACTGAAGCTTTCTTT. Residues: CSVQTADGRTEAFF. The chain combines TRBV20-1 with TRBJ1-1; no definite D call. V dropped 7 bases and J dropped 5 bases, with 20 bases sitting between them. Germline V CDR1 and CDR2: DFQATT, SNEGSKA (reference sequence). The CDR3 runs 14 residues.

This clonotype was seen at least ten times. The chain is built from TRBV29-1 and TRBJ1-2; D is unresolved. CDR1 is SQVTM and CDR2 is ANQGSEA in the germline V gene. This CDR3 contains 11 residues. V lost 6 bases and J 4 bases, leaving 9 bases between the germline ends. Here the CDR3 DNA reads TGCAGCGTATCAGGACCCTATGGCTACACCTTC. Its translation is CSVSGPYGYTF.

The gene calls are TRBV14 and TRBJ2-1, with 7 bases aligning to TRBD2. The V gene's germline CDR1 is SGHDN and CDR2 FVKESK. The CDR3 is 15 residues long. J lost 0 bases, V lost 6 bases, and 5 bases had no gene match. Here the CDR3 DNA reads TGTGCCAGCAGAACTAGCGACAGCTCCTACAATGAGCAGTTCTTC. It specifies CASRTSDSSYNEQFF.

This sequence joins TRBV27 and TRBJ2-1; D is ambiguous. With 2 bases removed from V and 0 bases from J, the gap between germline ends came to 14 bases. The CDR3 consists of 17 residues. CDR1 and CDR2 from the germline V gene are MNHEY and SMNVEV (reference sequence). DNA of the CDR3: TGTGCCAGCAGTTTAAGATTGGCCACCAGCTCCTACAATGAGCAGTTCTTC. Residues: CASSLRLATSSYNEQFF.

This clonotype has a count of ten or more. V is TRBV28 and J is TRBJ1-1; 8 nucleotides agree with TRBD1. With 6 bases clipped from V and 1 base from J, the junction kept 7 bases outside the gene matches. This CDR3 comprises 15 residues. CDR1 is MDHEN, CDR2 SYDVKM, per germline. CDR3 nucleotides: TGTGCCAGCAGAGGACTGGGACAGGCGAACACTGAAGCTTTCTTT. Translation: CASRGLGQANTEAFF.

The count of this clonotype is one. The chain is built from TRBV5-4 and TRBJ1-1; TRBD1 is a possible D gene (5 bases). The CDR3 is made up of 15 amino acids. V shed 6 bases and J shed 4 bases, with 19 bases lying between them. The germline V gene encodes CDR1 SGHNT and CDR2 YYREEE (reference sequence). The CDR3 bases are TGTGCCAGCATCTACGGAGGCCCTGGGGGCACTGAAGCTTTCTTT. It translates to CASIYGGPGGTEAFF.

DNA for the CDR3: TGTGCCAGCAGCTCCCCCGGGACAGGGAAAGAAGAGACCCAGTACTTC. As protein: CASSSPGTGKEETQYF. The chain is built from TRBV7-2 and TRBJ2-5; 9 nucleotides match TRBD1. After removal of 4 bases from V and 3 bases from J, the junction contained 9 bases not matched to a gene. Per the germline V gene, CDR1 is SGHTA and CDR2 is FQGNSA. The CDR3 is 16 residues long.

The chain couples TRBV6-2 or TRBV6-3 to TRBJ1-5; no definite D call. There are 13 residues in the CDR3. Trimming left V 0 bases short and J 6 bases short, with 6 bases between. CDR1 is MNHEY and CDR2 is SVGEGT in the germline V gene. The CDR3, as DNA: TGTGCCAGCAGTTACTCAGTGGTTCAGCCCCAGCATTTT. Its translation: CASSYSVVQPQHF.